This is a list of T cell receptor beta chains from one sample in a study of blood T cell repertoires in COVID-19. TCRdb's copy holds only in-frame clones and misses some; the assay was immunoSEQ multiplex PCR. Among about 400,000 clones listed, over 85% were seen once. The specimen was PBMCs or T cells enriched from blood (not recorded which). The receptors come from a woman aged 25 to 39 who had recovered from COVID-19. Each CDR3 is given with its conserved first and last residue. D genes are given only for firm matches. Some rows mark clone size as missing; the rest say once, few, many or name a class of expanded clone.

V: TRBV7-2
J: TRBJ2-7
size: .
D: .
CDR3: CASSLQSRGYEQYF
DNA: TGTGCCAGCAGCTTACAGAGCAGGGGCTACGAGCAGTACTTC

V: TRBV27
J: TRBJ2-1
size: .
D: TRBD2
CDR3: CASSPTSGRTYEQFF
DNA: TGTGCCAGCAGTCCTACTAGCGGGAGAACGTATGAGCAGTTCTTC

V: TRBV15
J: TRBJ1-5
size: .
D: .
CDR3: CATSRDSRVHQPQHF
DNA: TGTGCCACCAGCAGAGATAGCAGGGTTCATCAGCCCCAGCATTTT

V: TRBV18
J: TRBJ2-2
size: .
D: TRBD2
CDR3: CASSPPGGSNTGELFF
DNA: TGTGCCAGCTCACCACCGGGAGGGTCGAACACCGGGGAGCTGTTTTTT

V: TRBV9
J: TRBJ1-5
size: .
D: .
CDR3: CASRGRGGPGQPQHF
DNA: TGTGCCAGCAGGGGCAGGGGTGGTCCGGGCCAGCCCCAGCATTTT

V: TRBV7-2
J: TRBJ1-3
size: .
D: .
CDR3: CASSLSRPYRESGNTIYF
DNA: TGTGCCAGCAGCTTATCTAGACCCTACAGGGAATCTGGAAACACCATATATTTT

V: TRBV6-1
J: TRBJ2-2
size: .
D: .
CDR3: CASSDRTGELFF
DNA: TGTGCCAGCAGTGACCGCACCGGGGAGCTGTTTTTT

V: TRBV6-5
J: TRBJ1-1
size: .
D: .
CDR3: CASSRSGSIPEAFF
DNA: TGTGCCAGCAGTCGCTCAGGGTCGATACCTGAAGCTTTCTTT

V: TRBV6-5
J: TRBJ2-2
size: .
D: TRBD1
CDR3: CASSYRTGTGELFF
DNA: TGTGCCAGCAGTTACCGGACAGGGACCGGGGAGCTGTTTTTT

V: TRBV7-9
J: TRBJ1-2
size: .
D: .
CDR3: CASSPSGQPTFRAEGYTF
DNA: TGTGCCAGCAGCCCATCCGGCCAACCCACTTTCAGGGCGGAGGGCTACACCTTC

V: TRBV5-8
J: TRBJ1-5
size: .
D: .
CDR3: CASSLEAIRGPQHF
DNA: TGTGCCAGCAGCTTGGAGGCAATCCGGGGGCCCCAGCATTTT

V: TRBV7-9
J: TRBJ1-5
size: once
D: .
CDR3: CASSAGVLNQPQHF
DNA: TGTGCCAGCAGTGCAGGGGTCCTCAATCAGCCCCAGCATTTT

V: TRBV5-6
J: TRBJ1-1
size: .
D: .
CDR3: CASSPGFARRNTEAFF
DNA: TGTGCCAGCAGCCCGGGGTTCGCCCGGCGGAACACTGAAGCTTTCTTT

V: TRBV19
J: TRBJ2-3
size: .
D: TRBD1
CDR3: CASSIRGHADTQYF
DNA: TGTGCCAGTAGTATTAGGGGGCATGCAGATACGCAGTATTTT

V: TRBV6-4
J: TRBJ2-3
size: once
D: TRBD1
CDR3: CASSDSGGADTQYF
DNA: TGTGCCAGCAGTGACTCAGGGGGCGCAGATACACAGTATTTT

V: TRBV11-2
J: TRBJ1-3
size: .
D: TRBD1
CDR3: CASCPLTGVLSGNTIYF
DNA: TGTGCCAGCTGCCCCCTTACAGGGGTCCTTTCTGGAAACACCATATATTTT

V: TRBV19
J: TRBJ1-1
size: .
D: TRBD1
CDR3: CASSRDRVMNTEAFF
DNA: TGTGCCAGTAGTAGGGACAGGGTGATGAACACTGAAGCTTTCTTT

V: TRBV14
J: TRBJ1-1
size: .
D: .
CDR3: CASSYKAREVEAFF
DNA: TGTGCCAGCAGCTATAAGGCAAGGGAGGTTGAAGCTTTCTTT

V: TRBV11-1
J: TRBJ1-1
size: few
D: TRBD1
CDR3: CASSVGGTVQIEAFF
DNA: TGTGCCAGCAGCGTTGGTGGGACAGTGCAGATTGAAGCTTTCTTT

V: TRBV2
J: TRBJ2-2
size: .
D: TRBD2
CDR3: CASSELGGGTGELFF
DNA: TGTGCCAGCAGTGAACTGGGGGGGGGCACCGGGGAGCTGTTTTTT

V: TRBV7-2
J: TRBJ1-1
size: .
D: .
CDR3: CASSRYSQQSEAFF
DNA: TGTGCCAGCAGCCGTTATAGCCAGCAATCCGAAGCTTTCTTT

V: TRBV18
J: TRBJ2-3
size: .
D: .
CDR3: CASSPPRGGGPTDTQYF
DNA: TGTGCCAGCTCACCACCGCGAGGGGGGGGCCCCACAGATACGCAGTATTTT

V: TRBV28
J: TRBJ1-4
size: few
D: TRBD1
CDR3: CASSLRTGYEKLFF
DNA: TGTGCCAGCAGTTTGAGGACAGGGTATGAAAAACTGTTTTTT

V: TRBV5-4
J: TRBJ1-1
size: .
D: .
CDR3: CASSHRNTEAFF
DNA: TGTGCCAGCAGCCACAGGAACACTGAAGCTTTCTTT

V: TRBV7-2
J: TRBJ1-1
size: .
D: .
CDR3: CASSSVGAIEMNTEAFF
DNA: TGTGCCAGCAGCTCCGTGGGGGCAATTGAAATGAACACTGAAGCTTTCTTT

V: TRBV14
J: TRBJ2-1
size: .
D: .
CDR3: CASSQYDEQFF
DNA: TGTGCCAGCAGCCAATATGATGAGCAGTTCTTC

V: TRBV19
J: TRBJ1-1
size: .
D: .
CDR3: CASSMATGSEAFF
DNA: TGTGCCAGTAGTATGGCGACGGGGAGTGAAGCTTTCTTT

V: TRBV6-5
J: TRBJ2-5
size: .
D: TRBD2
CDR3: CASKSLTSGQETQYF
DNA: TGTGCCAGCAAGTCCCTCACTAGCGGGCAAGAGACCCAGTACTTC

V: TRBV10-3
J: TRBJ1-2
size: .
D: .
CDR3: CAISESVHQRGYTF
DNA: TGTGCCATCAGTGAGTCTGTCCATCAGCGGGGCTACACCTTC